This T cell receptor beta chain appears in the sequencing data of a study of technical replicates of blood from a few donors (dated by TCRdb to 2016 to 2017). Comments on this clone: Its antigen remains undetermined. No clone much larger than this one lies a single base away; base qualities are absent.

The germline V gene (reference sequence) gives CDR1 as SGHKS and CDR2 as YYEKEE. Trimming removed 2 bases from V and 3 bases from J, leaving 12 bases between the germline ends. There are 14 amino acids in the CDR3, from cysteine to phenylalanine inclusive. The DNA shown is the 42-base CDR3, in frame from base 1. Library generation was performed with the immunoSEQ multiplex PCR assay. The table was pulled from immuneACCESS by TCRdb, which kept in-frame rearrangements only. Such tables lose some clones; where checked, under half of the loss comes from unresolved V genes, and the rest has no known cause. In all, the sample holds roughly 65,000 clones, and 86% of those were seen once. Of the sample, about 5% falls within the top ten clones.

Recombination linked TRBV5-5 to TRBJ2-7, with the D gene not confidently named. This TCR derives from a human donor in good health. Some clones in this sample may be carry-over from other donors' samples. Sequences were obtained from PBMCs. The sequenced DNA: TGTGCCAGCAGCTTACACGACACCTACTACGAGCAGTACTTC. It is translated as CASSLHDTYYEQYF. The CDR3 plus the reference TRBV5-5 and TRBJ2-7 genes for the other parts give the full variable domain: DAGVTQSPTHLIKTRGQQVTLRCSPISGHKSVSWYQQVLGQGPQFIFQYYEKEERGRGNFPDRFSARQFPNYSSELNVNALLLGDSALYLCASSLHDTYYEQYFGPGTRLTVT.